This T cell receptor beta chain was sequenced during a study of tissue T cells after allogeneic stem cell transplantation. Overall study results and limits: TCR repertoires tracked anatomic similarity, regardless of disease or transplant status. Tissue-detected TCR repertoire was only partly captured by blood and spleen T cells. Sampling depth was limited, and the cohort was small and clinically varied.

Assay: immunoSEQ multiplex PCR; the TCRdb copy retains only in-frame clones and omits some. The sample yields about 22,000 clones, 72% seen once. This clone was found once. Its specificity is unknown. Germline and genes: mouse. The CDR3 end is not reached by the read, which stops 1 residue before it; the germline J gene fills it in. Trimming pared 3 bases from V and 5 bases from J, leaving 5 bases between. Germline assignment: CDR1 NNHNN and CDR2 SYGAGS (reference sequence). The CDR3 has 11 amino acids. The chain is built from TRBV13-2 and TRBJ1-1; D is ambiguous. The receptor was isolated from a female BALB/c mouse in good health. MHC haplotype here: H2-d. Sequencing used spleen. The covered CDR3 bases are TGTGCCAGCGGTGTGCAAACAGAAGTCTTC. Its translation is CASGVQTEVF. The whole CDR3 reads CASGVQTEVFF.